The 27 T cell receptor beta chains below all came from one sample that was sequenced in a study of blood T cell repertoires in COVID-19. Profiled with immunoSEQ multiplex PCR; TCRdb holds only in-frame clones, not every one. The repertoire holds more than 80,000 clones, with over 70% as singletons. What was sequenced was peripheral blood. All receptors come from a woman aged 80 or older with active or convalescent COVID-19.

The chain combines TRBV2 with TRBJ1-6, with 8 positions matching TRBD1. Germline assignment: CDR1 SNHLY and CDR2 FYNNEI. The CDR3 runs 16 residues. The ends lost 4 bases at V and 7 bases at J; junction bases unmatched: 9. CDR3 sequence (DNA): TGTGCCAGCAGTGGGGGACAGGCCGCTCTCAATTCACCCCTCCACTTT. This encodes CASSGGQAALNSPLHF.

This clone showed up just a few times. The chain carries TRBV5-1 and TRBJ2-7; 11 nucleotides line up with TRBD2. The germline gives CDR1 SGHRS, CDR2 YFSETQ. The CDR3 totals 16 residues. Trimming took 2 bases from V and 0 from J; bases not matched to a gene: 4. Here the CDR3 DNA reads TGCGCCAGCAGCTTAATGACTAGCGGGGCCTCCTACGAGCAGTACTTC. Its translation is CASSLMTSGASYEQYF.

The V call is TRBV6-5, the J call TRBJ1-3; unclear D gene. Trimming shortened V by 5 bases and J by 0 bases, and 8 bases separated the two germline ends. This CDR3 comprises 14 residues. Per the germline V gene, CDR1 is MNHEY and CDR2 is SVGAGI. The CDR3 sequence is CASSRAVSGNTIYF. The CDR3 region has the DNA TGTGCCAGCAGTCGAGCCGTCTCTGGAAACACCATATATTTT.

This chain links TRBV30 with TRBJ2-3; 7 bases line up with TRBD2. With V trimmed by 4 bases and J by 7 bases, 17 bases remained unmatched. Germline V gene lookup returns CDR1 GTSNPN and CDR2 SVGIG (reference sequence). This CDR3 contains 16 residues. The CDR3 region is CAWIPRRGGRRNTQYF. In DNA form, the CDR3 reads TGTGCCTGGATCCCCCGCCGGGGCGGGAGAAGGAATACGCAGTATTTT.

CDR3 DNA: TGTGCCAGCAGCCAACAGGGGATCAATCAGCCCCAGCATTTT. Translating gives CASSQQGINQPQHF. The chain couples TRBV2 to TRBJ1-5; 7 bases are a match to TRBD1. Germline V lookup: CDR1 SNHLY, CDR2 FYNNEI. This CDR3 has 14 residues. J gave up 3 bases and V 6 bases, and 5 bases lay outside the gene matches.

The table lists this clone with a count of one. The J gene is TRBJ2-3, the V gene TRBV28; no clear D gene. V lost 7 bases and J lost 4, with 9 bases in between. Germline V gives CDR1 MDHEN, CDR2 SYDVKM. The CDR3 sequence is 12 residues long. The CDR3 sequence is CASTAYSDTQYF. The CDR3 nucleotides are TGTGCCAGCACCGCCTACTCAGATACGCAGTATTTT.

This chain uses TRBV27 with TRBJ1-5, with 8 nucleotides matching TRBD1. The length of the CDR3 is 13 residues. V shed 9 bases and J 7 bases; nucleotides not matched to a gene: 8. Germline V gene sequence: CDR1 MNHEY, CDR2 SMNVEV (reference sequence). The DNA for the CDR3 is TGTGCCAGTTCCCGGGACAGGTGGCAGCCCCAGCATTTT. It yields the protein CASSRDRWQPQHF.

The V and J genes are TRBV7-2 and TRBJ2-7, with D perhaps matching TRBD1 (6 bases). Trimming took off 2 bases at V and 2 bases at J, with 10 bases between the two ends. The CDR3 has 14 residues. CDR1 and CDR2 from the germline V gene are SGHTA and FQGNSA. CDR3 loop: CASSLQGRTYEQYF. Here the CDR3 DNA reads TGTGCCAGCAGCTTACAGGGGCGGACCTACGAGCAGTACTTC. Based on the CDR3 plus reference TRBV7-2 and TRBJ2-7, the full variable domain is GAGVSQSPSNKVTEKGKDVELRCDPISGHTALYWYRQSLGQGLEFLIYFQGNSAPDKSGLPSDRFSAERTGGSVSTLTIQRTQQEDSAVYLCASSLQGRTYEQYFGPGTRLTVT.

The J gene is TRBJ1-1, the V gene TRBV19; D is possibly TRBD1 (6 bases). The CDR3 consists of 13 residues. V lost 6 bases and J 4 bases, leaving 12 bases between the germline ends. In germline, CDR1 is LNHDA, CDR2 SQIVND (reference sequence). The CDR3 sequence is CASSLQGSTEAFF. Written as DNA, the CDR3 is TGTGCCAGTAGCCTCCAGGGGAGCACTGAAGCTTTCTTT. Full variable domain (outside the CDR3, taken from reference TRBV19 and TRBJ1-1): DGGITQSPKYLFRKEGQNVTLSCEQNLNHDAMYWYRQDPGQGLRLIYYSQIVNDFQKGDIAEGYSVSREKKESFPLTVTSAQKNPTAFYLCASSLQGSTEAFFGQGTRLTVV.

The chain has TRBV14 and TRBJ2-1; 10 bases match TRBD1. V trimming: 4 bases; J trimming: 7 bases; junction bases outside the gene matches: 4. The CDR3 spans 14 residues. Germline values: CDR1 SGHDN, CDR2 FVKESK. The CDR3 loop is CASSPGTGVNEQFF. In DNA, the CDR3 is TGTGCCAGCAGCCCTGGGACAGGGGTGAATGAGCAGTTCTTC.

The genes are TRBV4-2 and TRBJ2-1; no definite D call. The germline gives CDR1 LGHNA, CDR2 YNFKEQ. Between the trimmed V and J ends, which lost 8 bases and 3 bases, there was a span of 11 bases. The CDR3 extends over 13 amino acids. CDR3 nucleotide sequence: TGTGCCAGCGCCCCCTCGGGCTACAATGAGCAGTTCTTC. The encoded protein is CASAPSGYNEQFF.

The V call is TRBV7-7, the J call TRBJ2-1, with TRBD1 matching 7 bases. Germline CDR1 reads SSHAT; CDR2 reads FNYEAQ (reference sequence). After removal of 5 bases from V and 9 bases from J, the junction contained 13 bases not matched to a gene. This CDR3 region has 15 residues. The CDR3 loop is CASSPRQGRSSEQFF. The CDR3 DNA reads TGTGCCAGCAGCCCCCGACAGGGAAGGAGTAGTGAGCAGTTCTTC.

V usage is TRBV12-3 or TRBV12-4 and J usage is TRBJ2-5, with D maybe TRBD1 (6 bases). V lost 6 bases and J 4 bases, leaving 12 bases between the germline ends. The CDR3 covers 13 residues. The CDR3 bases are TGTGCCAGCAGCCCGAGGACAGCAGAGACCCAGTACTTC. Amino acid sequence: CASSPRTAETQYF.

The chain is built from TRBV5-1 and TRBJ2-1, with 7 bases identical to TRBD2. The germline CDR1 and CDR2 sequences are SGHRS and YFSETQ. The CDR3 contains 15 residues. With V trimmed by 1 base and J by 11 bases, 12 bases remained unmatched. CDR3 in DNA: TGCGCCAGCAGCTTGACCGGGACTATGCTAGAGAAGCAGTTCTTC. This encodes CASSLTGTMLEKQFF.

CDR3 loop: CSAGGGKQYF. CDR3 coding DNA: TGCAGTGCTGGCGGGGGCAAGCAGTACTTC. The chain couples TRBV20-1 to TRBJ2-7; D may be TRBD2 (7 bases). V lost 5 bases to trimming and J lost 8 bases, with 10 bases between them. The CDR3 totals 10 residues. The germline V gene encodes CDR1 DFQATT and CDR2 SNEGSKA (reference sequence).

Only a few counts were recorded for this clone. The J gene is TRBJ1-6, the V gene TRBV5-6, with unresolved D. The CDR3 loop spans 15 amino acids. The V and J ends lost 4 bases and 7 bases respectively, with 15 bases between them. Germline V gene data show CDR1 as SGHDT and CDR2 as YYEEEE. CDR3 protein: CASSPLELPNSPLHF. DNA of the CDR3: TGTGCCAGCAGCCCACTCGAACTACCCAATTCACCCCTCCACTTT.

This chain connects TRBV15 to TRBJ2-7; weak D call: TRBD2 (6 bases). Germline CDR1 reads LNHNV; CDR2 reads YYDKDF (reference sequence). V was clipped by 0 bases and J by 1 base, with 22 bases between them. The CDR3 length is 19 residues. Here the CDR3 DNA reads TGTGCCACCAGCAGAGAGCCGAGTAGCGGTCGGAACCCTTCCTACGAGCAGTACTTC. It specifies CATSREPSSGRNPSYEQYF.

The chain employs TRBV15 and TRBJ1-2; tentative D call: TRBD1 (6 bases). The CDR3 spans 14 residues. CDR1 and CDR2 from the germline V gene are LNHNV and YYDKDF (reference sequence). V was trimmed by 0 bases and J by 4 bases, leaving 9 bases between them. In nucleotides, the CDR3 is TGTGCCACCAGCAGAGATCTAGGGGGCTATGGCTACACCTTC. Its translation is CATSRDLGGYGYTF.

Points on this clone: A junction end diverges from the germline sequence, so it may reflect a read error. V is TRBV6-1 and J is TRBJ2-5, with 11 bases that match TRBD2. The germline V gene encodes CDR1 MNHNS and CDR2 SASEGT. The CDR3 consists of 16 residues. CDR3 DNA sequence: TGTGCCAGCAGAGAAGGACTAGCGGGCCTCGGAGAGACCCAGTACTTC. This sequence encodes CASREGLAGLGETQYF.

CDR3: CASSPQATGAPNQPQHF. In DNA form, the CDR3 reads TGTGCCAGCTCACCACAGGCGACAGGGGCCCCCAATCAGCCCCAGCATTTT. This sequence joins TRBV18 and TRBJ1-5; TRBD1 agrees at 8 bases. Losses at the gene ends were 1 base for V and 3 bases for J; bases not matched to a gene: 8. CDR1 is KGHSH and CDR2 is LQKENI in the germline V gene. The CDR3 spans 17 residues.

In its sample, this clone was seen once. The J gene is TRBJ1-1, the V gene TRBV5-1; 7 bases align to TRBD1. V lost 1 base to trimming and J lost 0 bases; unmatched junction nucleotides: 3. The germline gives CDR1 SGHRS, CDR2 YFSETQ. This CDR3 is built from 15 residues. The CDR3 region is CASSLLGQMNTEAFF. CDR3 in DNA: TGCGCCAGCAGCTTGTTGGGACAGATGAACACTGAAGCTTTCTTT.

The V call is TRBV4-3, the J call TRBJ2-1, with TRBD1 matching 7 bases. This CDR3 spans 16 amino acids. V lost 3 bases, J lost 5 bases, and 10 bases stayed unmatched. The germline gives CDR1 LGHNA, CDR2 YSLEER. CDR3: CASSHWGQGENNEQFF. CDR3 bases: TGCGCCAGCAGCCACTGGGGGCAGGGGGAGAACAATGAGCAGTTCTTC.

This clone was counted a few times. The chain carries TRBV5-1 and TRBJ2-7, with TRBD2 identical over 9 bases. V dropped 2 bases and J dropped 6; count of bases not matched to a gene: 0. The CDR3 length is 12 residues. Germline CDR1 and CDR2: SGHRS and YFSETQ. The CDR3 loop reads CASSFSGSEQYF. The CDR3 DNA sequence: TGCGCCAGCAGCTTTAGCGGGAGCGAGCAGTACTTC.

The sample holds a few counts of this clone. The chain is built from TRBV30 and TRBJ2-1, with D maybe TRBD1 (7 bases). Germline V gene sequence: CDR1 GTSNPN, CDR2 SVGIG (reference sequence). V lost 5 bases to trimming and J lost 12 bases, with 17 bases between them. The CDR3 runs to 12 residues. CDR3 amino acids: CAWRAQGGVQFF. The CDR3 DNA follows: TGTGCCTGGCGGGCCCAGGGGGGCGTGCAGTTCTTC.

This clone has more than one count but fewer than ten. The gene calls are TRBV19 and TRBJ1-3; D unresolved. Germline CDR1 LNHDA, CDR2 SQIVND (reference sequence). This CDR3 region has 15 residues. V was trimmed by 3 bases and J by 0 bases, leaving 9 bases between them. CDR3 in DNA: TGTGCCAGTAGTATCGAACAGAACTCTGGAAACACCATATATTTT. It codes for CASSIEQNSGNTIYF.

This chain uses TRBV19 with TRBJ2-4; TRBD2 agrees at 10 bases. Trimming removed 8 bases from V and 2 bases from J; junction bases left unmatched: 9. The germline gives CDR1 LNHDA, CDR2 SQIVND (reference sequence). This CDR3 spans 16 amino acids. For the CDR3, the DNA is TGTGCCAGTTCGCCTAGCGGGGGCCGGTCCAAAAACATTCAGTACTTC. Translated, it gives CASSPSGGRSKNIQYF.

The chain employs TRBV7-8 and TRBJ1-3; D remains ambiguous. Trimming removed 3 bases at V and 0 bases at J, with 12 bases between. CDR1 SGHVS and CDR2 FQNEAQ come from the germline V gene. The CDR3 has 16 residues. The DNA of the CDR3 is TGTGCCAGCAGCTTTAATCTACAGAGCTCTGGAAACACCATATATTTT. This encodes CASSFNLQSSGNTIYF.